A single T cell receptor beta chain is shown here with its context. The repertoire was sequenced with immunoSEQ multiplex PCR; TCRdb's copy has only in-frame clones and lacks some. The table has more than 95,000 clones, 75% to 95% seen once. This sample was taken from a study of T cell responses to AZD1222 COVID-19 vaccine. This CDR3 has 14 amino acids. V lost 1 base, J lost 11 bases, and 14 bases lay in between. Germline V CDR1 and CDR2: SEHNR, FQNEAQ (reference sequence). The sequencing used peripheral blood, collected on day 0 of AZD1222 vaccination. The chain couples TRBV7-9 to TRBJ1-4, with D maybe TRBD1 (5 bases). This receptor was taken from an adult in good health. Here the CDR3 reads CASSLGQGVEKLFF. CDR3 nucleotide sequence: TGTGCCAGCAGCTTAGGGCAGGGAGTGGAGAAACTGTTTTTT.